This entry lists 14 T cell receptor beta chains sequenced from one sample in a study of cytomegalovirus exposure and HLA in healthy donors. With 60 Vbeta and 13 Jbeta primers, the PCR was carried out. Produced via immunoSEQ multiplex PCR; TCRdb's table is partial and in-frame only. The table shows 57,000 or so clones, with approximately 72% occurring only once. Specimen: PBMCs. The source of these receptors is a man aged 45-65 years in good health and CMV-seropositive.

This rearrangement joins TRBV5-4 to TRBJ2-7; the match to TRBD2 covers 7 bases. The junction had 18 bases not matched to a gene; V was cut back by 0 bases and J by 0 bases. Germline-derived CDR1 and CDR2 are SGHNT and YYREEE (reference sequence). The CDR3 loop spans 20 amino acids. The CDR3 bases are TGTGCCAGCAGCTTGGGTCGTCGGGGTGCCCCGGGAGGCCCCTCCTACGAGCAGTACTTC. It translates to CASSLGRRGAPGGPSYEQYF.

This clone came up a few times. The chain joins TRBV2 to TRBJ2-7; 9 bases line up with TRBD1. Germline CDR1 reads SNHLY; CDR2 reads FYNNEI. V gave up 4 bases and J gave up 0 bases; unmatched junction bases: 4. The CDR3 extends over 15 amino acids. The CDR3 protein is CASSGTGESSYEQYF. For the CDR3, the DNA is TGTGCCAGCAGTGGGACAGGGGAGAGCTCCTACGAGCAGTACTTC.

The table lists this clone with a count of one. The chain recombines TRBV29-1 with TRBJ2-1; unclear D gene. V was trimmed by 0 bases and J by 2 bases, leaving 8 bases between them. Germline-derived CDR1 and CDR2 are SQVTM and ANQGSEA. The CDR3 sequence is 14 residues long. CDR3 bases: TGCAGCGTTGAAGATCCGTTAACCTACAATGAGCAGTTCTTC. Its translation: CSVEDPLTYNEQFF.

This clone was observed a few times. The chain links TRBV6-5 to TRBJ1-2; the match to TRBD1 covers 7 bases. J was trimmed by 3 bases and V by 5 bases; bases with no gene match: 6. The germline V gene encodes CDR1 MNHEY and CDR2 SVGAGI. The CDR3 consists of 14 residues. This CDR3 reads CASSLRQGDYGYTF. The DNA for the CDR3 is TGTGCCAGCAGTCTCCGACAGGGAGACTATGGCTACACCTTC.

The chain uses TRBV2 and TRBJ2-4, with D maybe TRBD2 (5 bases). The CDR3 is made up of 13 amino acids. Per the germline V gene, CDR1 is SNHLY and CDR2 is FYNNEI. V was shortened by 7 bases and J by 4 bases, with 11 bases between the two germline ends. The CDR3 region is CASTGVAKNIQYF. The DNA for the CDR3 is TGTGCCAGCACCGGGGTTGCTAAAAACATTCAGTACTTC.

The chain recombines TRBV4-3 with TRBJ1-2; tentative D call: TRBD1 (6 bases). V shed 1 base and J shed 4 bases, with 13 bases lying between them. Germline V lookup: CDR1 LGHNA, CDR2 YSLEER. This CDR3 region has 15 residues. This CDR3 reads CASSQVLGASYGYTF. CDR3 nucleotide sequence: TGCGCCAGCAGCCAAGTGTTGGGGGCCAGCTATGGCTACACCTTC.

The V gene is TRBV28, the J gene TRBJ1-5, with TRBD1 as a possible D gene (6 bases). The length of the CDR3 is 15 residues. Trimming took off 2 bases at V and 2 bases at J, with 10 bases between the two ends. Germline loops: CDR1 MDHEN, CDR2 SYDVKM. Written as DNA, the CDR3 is TGTGCCAGCAGTTTAACAGGGAAGGGCAATCAGCCCCAGCATTTT. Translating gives CASSLTGKGNQPQHF.

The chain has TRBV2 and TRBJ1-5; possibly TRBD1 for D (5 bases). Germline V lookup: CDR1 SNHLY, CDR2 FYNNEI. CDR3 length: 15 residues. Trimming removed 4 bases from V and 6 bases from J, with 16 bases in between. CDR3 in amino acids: CASSASGGGGQPQHF. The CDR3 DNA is TGTGCCAGCAGTGCGTCCGGGGGTGGCGGTCAGCCCCAGCATTTT.

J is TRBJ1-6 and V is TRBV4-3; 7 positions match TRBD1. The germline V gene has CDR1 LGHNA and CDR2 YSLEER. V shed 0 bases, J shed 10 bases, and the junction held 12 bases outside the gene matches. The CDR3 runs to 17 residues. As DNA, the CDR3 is TGCGCCAGCAGCCAAGATGGTAGGACAGGCCCTGGATCACCCCTCCACTTT. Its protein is CASSQDGRTGPGSPLHF.

The CDR3 is CSVSSGANVLTF. CDR3 sequence (DNA): TGCAGCGTGAGCTCTGGGGCCAACGTCCTGACTTTC. V gene TRBV29-1 combines with J gene TRBJ2-6, with D unresolved. The CDR3 spans 12 residues. Germline lookup yields CDR1 SQVTM and CDR2 ANQGSEA. V was cut by 6 bases and J by 0 bases, with 3 bases left in between.

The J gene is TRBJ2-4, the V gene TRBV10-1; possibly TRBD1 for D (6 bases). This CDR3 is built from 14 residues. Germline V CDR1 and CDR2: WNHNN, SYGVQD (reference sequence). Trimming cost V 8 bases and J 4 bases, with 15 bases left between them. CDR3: CASGWGHIKNIQYF. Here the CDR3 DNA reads TGCGCCAGCGGGTGGGGACACATAAAAAACATTCAGTACTTC.

The CDR3 nucleotides are TGTGCCAGCAGGCCCCTCGGGACAGGATCTCAATACGAGCAGTACTTC. This codes for CASRPLGTGSQYEQYF. The chain couples TRBV27 to TRBJ2-7; TRBD1 agrees at 8 bases. This CDR3 has 16 residues. After removal of 6 bases from V and 4 bases from J, the junction contained 14 bases not matched to a gene. The germline V gene has CDR1 MNHEY and CDR2 SMNVEV (reference sequence).

DNA for the CDR3: TGCGCCAGCAGCCCTAACAGAGTGGAATGTGACGAGCAGTACTTC. Protein sequence: CASSPNRVECDEQYF. The chain has TRBV5-1 and TRBJ2-5; D gene uncertain. The end of the DNA aligns better with TRBJ2-7, so the J call may be wrong. The CDR3 has 15 amino acids. The germline V gene encodes CDR1 SGHRS and CDR2 YFSETQ.

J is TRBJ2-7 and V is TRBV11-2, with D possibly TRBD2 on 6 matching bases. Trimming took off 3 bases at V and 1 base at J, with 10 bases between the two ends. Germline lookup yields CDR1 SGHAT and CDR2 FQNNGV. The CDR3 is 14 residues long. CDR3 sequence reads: CASSFGGVSYEQYF. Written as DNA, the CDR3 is TGTGCCAGCAGCTTCGGAGGGGTGTCCTACGAGCAGTACTTC.